This T cell receptor (beta chain) was identified during a study of blood T cell repertoires in COVID-19. Study-wide context: The United States, Italy and Spain provided the acute and convalescent COVID-19 samples.

Authors' processing steps: Amplification of reference gene primers provided the estimated nucleated cell counts. Generated by immunoSEQ multiplex PCR, the TCRdb table keeps only in-frame clones and is missing some. V and J calls and clone size are copied from that table; D and trimming were computed from the DNA. The sample comprises 250,000 to 300,000 clones, 75% to 90% of which are singletons, and about an eighth rests with the top ten. Germline V gene sequence: CDR1 LGHNT, CDR2 FRNRAP. The CDR3 spans 15 residues. Trimming removed 2 bases at V and 7 bases at J, with 15 bases between. The chain uses TRBV12-5 and TRBJ2-1; D may be TRBD2 (7 bases). Sequencing used peripheral blood. The TCR comes from a woman between 55 and 75 years old with acute or convalescent COVID-19. The CDR3 protein is CASGLSRGGLNEQFF. Here the CDR3 DNA reads TGTGCTAGTGGTTTGTCGAGGGGGGGCCTGAATGAGCAGTTCTTC.